Below are 31 T cell receptor beta chains sequenced from a single sample in a study of Ad26.COV2.S vaccination and SARS-CoV-2 variants. This sample's treatment: around 19 received Ad26.COV2.S at low or high dose, single or two shots; several received placebo; per-sample allocation not given. All samples were drawn on day 63, counting from the first vaccine or placebo injection. The protocol was immunoSEQ multiplex PCR, while the TCRdb copy is restricted to in-frame clones and leaves out a portion. The sample gives hundreds of thousands of clones, 89% of which show up once; approximately 1.5% is in the top ten. The material was peripheral blood, obtained in a trial of Ad26.COV2.S vaccine versus placebo. These receptors were taken from a person between 18 and 65 years old who received the Ad26.COV2.S COVID-19 vaccine or a placebo.

The chain recombines TRBV12-3 or TRBV12-4 with TRBJ1-2; D uncertain. The CDR3 is made up of 13 amino acids. Trimming removed 8 bases from V and 4 bases from J, with 14 bases in between. CDR3 region: CASGDGRLYGYTF. CDR3 nucleotides: TGTGCCAGCGGCGACGGGCGCCTCTATGGCTACACCTTC.

J is TRBJ1-2 and V is TRBV7-9, with D maybe TRBD1 (5 bases). Trimming took 5 bases from V and 8 from J, leaving 15 bases between them. CDR3 length: 13 residues. Germline-derived CDR1 and CDR2 are SEHNR and FQNEAQ (reference sequence). The CDR3, as DNA: TGTGCCAGCAGCCCAGGAGGGGCGAGAGGCTACACCTTC. This sequence encodes CASSPGGARGYTF.

V and J are TRBV4-3 and TRBJ2-2; D may be TRBD1 or TRBD2 (5 bases each). This CDR3 region has 14 residues. The V end was cut by 1 base, the J end by 7 bases, with 10 bases between. Germline V gene lookup returns CDR1 LGHNA and CDR2 YSLEER. Here the CDR3 reads CASSQVEGNGELFF. Written as DNA, the CDR3 is TGCGCCAGCAGCCAAGTTGAGGGGAACGGGGAGCTGTTTTTT.

Turning to this clone: This specimen includes other DNA sequences encoding the same CDR3. V is TRBV18 and J is TRBJ2-7; D possibly corresponds to TRBD1 (6 bases). Between the trimmed V and J ends, which lost 6 bases and 0 bases, there was a span of 9 bases. Germline V gives CDR1 KGHSH, CDR2 LQKENI. CDR3 size: 13 residues. CDR3 coding DNA: TGTGCCAGCTCTCCCAGGGGCTCCTACGAGCAGTACTTC. It specifies CASSPRGSYEQYF.

This chain joins TRBV12-3 or TRBV12-4 and TRBJ1-2; possibly TRBD1 for D (5 bases). The CDR3 is 13 residues long. Trimming removed 6 bases from V and 4 bases from J, with 12 bases in between. Written as DNA, the CDR3 is TGTGCCAGCAGCCAGGGCAGTGGCTATGGCTACACCTTC. Protein product: CASSQGSGYGYTF.

V and J are TRBV27 and TRBJ2-7; tentative D call: TRBD1 (5 bases). CDR3 length: 11 amino acids. The V end was cut by 5 bases, the J end by 5 bases, with 7 bases between. CDR1 and CDR2 (germline): MNHEY, SMNVEV (reference sequence). The CDR3 DNA sequence: TGTGCCAGCAGTCAGGGCCACGAGCAGTACTTC. It yields the protein CASSQGHEQYF.

V is TRBV6-6 and J is TRBJ1-2; D may be TRBD1 (6 bases). This CDR3 is built from 14 residues. Germline CDR1 is MNHNY and CDR2 is SVGAGI (reference sequence). V was pared by 3 bases and J by 8 bases, with 16 bases between. The CDR3: CASSYLGAGQGYTF. The DNA of the CDR3 is TGTGCCAGCAGTTATTTGGGGGCCGGCCAGGGCTACACCTTC.

A few counts support this clone. The rearrangement links TRBV4-1 to TRBJ1-1, with TRBD1 matching 7 bases. The ends lost 4 bases at V and 4 bases at J; junction bases unmatched: 6. There are 14 residues in the CDR3. From germline, CDR1 is MGHRA and CDR2 YSYEKL. This CDR3 reads CASSRTGAATEAFF. For the CDR3, the DNA is TGCGCCAGCAGCCGCACAGGGGCAGCCACTGAAGCTTTCTTT.

V usage is TRBV7-8 and J usage is TRBJ2-1, with 12 bases fitting TRBD2. The CDR3 consists of 16 residues. Trimming took 5 bases from V and 6 from J; bases not matched to a gene: 8. Germline V gene data show CDR1 as SGHVS and CDR2 as FQNEAQ. The chain's CDR3 is CASSIRTSGVPNEQFF. For the CDR3, the DNA is TGTGCCAGCAGCATTAGGACTAGCGGGGTTCCCAATGAGCAGTTCTTC.

V is TRBV19 and J is TRBJ2-6; 7 bases agree with TRBD1. CDR1 LNHDA and CDR2 SQIVND come from the germline V gene (reference sequence). This CDR3 spans 14 amino acids. The V and J ends lost 7 bases and 2 bases, in that order; junction bases with no gene match: 2. The CDR3 DNA follows: TGTGCCAGTACAGGGGGAACTGGGGCCAACGTCCTGACTTTC. This translates into CASTGGTGANVLTF.

This rearrangement joins TRBV6-2 or TRBV6-3 to TRBJ1-1, with D possibly being TRBD1 (6 bases). Germline V gene data show CDR1 as MNHEY and CDR2 as SVGEGT. The CDR3 runs 14 residues. Between the trimmed V and J ends, which lost 2 bases and 1 base, there was a span of 8 bases. The CDR3 nucleotides read TGTGCCAGCAGTTACACGACAGGGAACACTGAAGCTTTCTTT. Protein product: CASSYTTGNTEAFF.

This chain connects TRBV14 to TRBJ2-1, with no clear D. The V end lost 3 bases, the J end lost 10 bases, and 7 bases lay between the germline ends. This CDR3 has 11 amino acids. CDR1 and CDR2 from the germline V gene are SGHDN and FVKESK. This CDR3 is CASSQGVEQFF. The CDR3 DNA reads TGTGCCAGCAGCCAGGGTGTGGAGCAGTTCTTC. The full variable domain, its missing parts supplied by reference TRBV14 and TRBJ2-1, is EAGVTQFPSHSVIEKGQTVTLRCDPISGHDNLYWYRRVMGKEIKFLLHFVKESKQDESGMPNNRFLAERTGGTYSTLKVQPAELEDSGVYFCASSQGVEQFFGPGTRLTVL.

J is TRBJ1-4 and V is TRBV20-1; unclear D gene. The V and J ends lost 3 bases and 6 bases respectively, with 20 bases between them. The CDR3 is 16 amino acids. Germline-derived CDR1 and CDR2 are DFQATT and SNEGSKA (reference sequence). DNA for the CDR3: TGCAGTGCTAGTCTAAGCGGCGGGCCCGGCCATGAAAAACTGTTTTTT. Encoded protein: CSASLSGGPGHEKLFF.

The J gene is TRBJ2-7, the V gene TRBV19; D call uncertain. The CDR3 runs 13 residues. Germline values: CDR1 LNHDA, CDR2 SQIVND (reference sequence). The germline V and J ends were trimmed by 4 bases and 3 bases, with 10 bases remaining between them. The CDR3 loop reads CASSTGRHYEQYF. The CDR3 bases are TGTGCCAGTAGTACAGGACGGCACTACGAGCAGTACTTC.

The gene calls are TRBV5-4 and TRBJ2-1; D may correspond to TRBD1 or TRBD2 (5 bases each). Germline CDR1 and CDR2: SGHNT and YYREEE (reference sequence). The CDR3 covers 15 residues. V was cut by 9 bases and J by 0 bases, with 16 bases left in between. CDR3: CATAEGTRSYNEQFF. The CDR3 bases are TGTGCCACAGCAGAAGGGACGCGCTCCTACAATGAGCAGTTCTTC.

The chain recombines TRBV4-3 with TRBJ2-1, with 10 positions matching TRBD2. In germline, CDR1 is LGHNA, CDR2 YSLEER. This CDR3 has 15 amino acids. Trimming removed 1 base from V and 8 bases from J; junction bases left unmatched: 5. The CDR3 is CASSQASGGAYEQFF. The CDR3 region has the DNA TGCGCCAGCAGCCAAGCAAGCGGGGGGGCCTATGAGCAGTTCTTC.

The CDR3 coding sequence is TGTGCCAGCTCACAGGGACAGGGGGGCCCCTACGAGCAGTACTTC. It specifies CASSQGQGGPYEQYF. The chain couples TRBV18 to TRBJ2-7, with 11 bases lining up with TRBD1. Trimming cost V 4 bases and J 2 bases; bases outside gene matches: 4. The CDR3 contains 15 residues. Germline CDR1 is KGHSH and CDR2 is LQKENI.

This clone has more than one count but fewer than ten. The rearrangement uses TRBV6-6 and TRBJ1-2, with D possibly matching TRBD1 (5 bases). This CDR3 contains 15 residues. CDR1 and CDR2 (germline): MNHNY, SVGAGI (reference sequence). The V and J ends lost 6 bases and 0 bases respectively, with 14 bases between them. CDR3 in DNA: TGTGCCAGCAGCCTAGGGGTGGGGGCTAACTATGGCTACACCTTC. Its translation is CASSLGVGANYGYTF.

A note on this clone: Relative to the germline gene, one junction end is altered; a read error may explain this. This rearrangement joins TRBV5-4 to TRBJ2-1; 7 nucleotides match TRBD2. This CDR3 has 16 amino acids. Germline V gives CDR1 SGHNT, CDR2 YYREEE (reference sequence). The CDR3 nucleotides read TGTGCCAGCCGCTTCTCCCTAGCGGAGACTTACAATGAGCAGTTCTTC. Encoded protein: CASRFSLAETYNEQFF.

The chain is built from TRBV6-5 and TRBJ2-1, with a possible D match to TRBD2 (6 bases). With 0 bases removed from V and 7 bases from J, the gap between germline ends came to 13 bases. CDR1 MNHEY and CDR2 SVGAGI come from the germline V gene. CDR3 length: 15 amino acids. As DNA, the CDR3 is TGTGCCAGCAGTTACTCGCCACGGAGGGTGAATGAGCAGTTCTTC. It specifies CASSYSPRRVNEQFF.

The chain combines TRBV11-2 with TRBJ1-5, with 8 nucleotides matching TRBD1. The CDR3 runs to 17 residues. Germline V lookup: CDR1 SGHAT, CDR2 FQNNGV. V was clipped by 1 base and J by 7 bases; unmatched bases: 12. As DNA, the CDR3 is TGTGCCAGCAGCTTAGGAAACGGCAGGGGGCTAGGGCAGCCCCAGCATTTT. Its protein is CASSLGNGRGLGQPQHF.

The rearrangement uses TRBV12-3 or TRBV12-4 and TRBJ1-2; TRBD1 might be the D (5 bases). CDR3 length: 13 residues. The germline V and J ends were trimmed by 2 bases and 8 bases, with 12 bases remaining between them. The CDR3: CASSLRGRRGYTF. The CDR3 region has the DNA TGTGCCAGCAGTTTAAGGGGTCGTAGGGGCTACACCTTC.

The chain couples TRBV6-5 to TRBJ1-1, with 8 positions matching TRBD1. CDR3 length equals 13 residues. CDR1 and CDR2 from the germline V gene are MNHEY and SVGAGI. V was clipped by 6 bases and J by 5 bases; unmatched bases: 5. The DNA for the CDR3 is TGTGCCAGCAGCCAACAGGGGGGGACTGAAGCTTTCTTT. This sequence encodes CASSQQGGTEAFF.

The rearrangement uses TRBV6-5 and TRBJ1-2, with TRBD1 identical over 8 bases. Per germline, CDR1 MNHEY and CDR2 SVGAGI. The CDR3 has 13 residues. Trimming took 7 bases from V and 5 from J; bases not matched to a gene: 6. The CDR3 loop reads CASKRGQAYGYTF. The CDR3 DNA reads TGTGCCAGCAAACGGGGACAGGCTTATGGCTACACCTTC.

V is TRBV30 and J is TRBJ2-5; 8 positions match TRBD2. Germline V gene sequence: CDR1 GTSNPN, CDR2 SVGIG (reference sequence). Trimming took 3 bases from V and 12 from J; bases not matched to a gene: 6. CDR3 length equals 11 residues. The CDR3 sequence is CAWRVAGPEYF. The CDR3, as DNA: TGTGCCTGGAGAGTAGCGGGGCCTGAGTACTTC.

V is TRBV7-9 and J is TRBJ2-5, with 13 nucleotides matching TRBD2. Germline trimming cut 3 bases from V and 5 bases from J; bases unmatched to any gene: 12. Germline assignment: CDR1 SEHNR and CDR2 FQNEAQ (reference sequence). The CDR3 length is 18 residues. CDR3 region: CASSFATTSGRALETQYF. As DNA, the CDR3 is TGTGCCAGCAGCTTTGCTACCACTAGCGGGAGGGCCTTGGAGACCCAGTACTTC.

The V call is TRBV10-2, the J call TRBJ1-5; D might be TRBD1 (6 bases). Germline V gene sequence: CDR1 WSHSY, CDR2 SAAADI. The length of the CDR3 is 15 residues. V was trimmed by 0 bases and J by 7 bases, leaving 13 bases between them. CDR3 sequence: CASSESGGRGQPQHF. The CDR3 bases are TGCGCCAGCAGTGAGTCGGGGGGGCGCGGACAGCCCCAGCATTTT.

The rearrangement links TRBV7-2 to TRBJ1-4, with 8 bases matching TRBD1. V was clipped by 5 bases and J by 8 bases; unmatched bases: 13. Germline CDR1 reads SGHTA; CDR2 reads FQGNSA. The CDR3 covers 16 residues. CDR3 loop: CASSLNPQGAGEKLFF. The DNA for the CDR3 is TGTGCCAGCAGCCTAAACCCCCAGGGGGCGGGCGAAAAACTGTTTTTT.

The chain recombines TRBV5-4 with TRBJ1-1; D gene ambiguous. There are 13 residues in the CDR3. The V and J ends lost 0 bases and 7 bases respectively, with 10 bases between them. Germline V gives CDR1 SGHNT, CDR2 YYREEE (reference sequence). The chain's CDR3 is CASSLDEGVEAFF. DNA for the CDR3: TGTGCCAGCAGCTTGGACGAGGGTGTTGAAGCTTTCTTT. The full variable domain, in which reference TRBV5-4 and TRBJ1-1 provide the parts outside the CDR3, is ETGVTQSPTHLIKTRGQQVTLRCSSQSGHNTVSWYQQALGQGPQFIFQYYREEENGRGNFPPRFSGLQFPNYSSELNVNALELDDSALYLCASSLDEGVEAFFGQGTRLTVV.

The chain combines TRBV3-1 (or the pseudogene TRBV3-2) with TRBJ1-6; the match to TRBD1 covers 7 bases. The trim removed 4 bases at V and 0 bases at J, leaving 15 bases unmatched. The germline V gene encodes CDR1 LGHDT and CDR2 YNNKEL (reference sequence). There are 20 residues in the CDR3. CDR3 nucleotide sequence: TGTGCCAGCAGCCTCTTTCGGGGCAGGGGGTTTAGCTCCTATAATTCACCCCTCCACTTT. Translating it yields CASSLFRGRGFSSYNSPLHF.

The chain links TRBV7-9 to TRBJ2-5, with 8 nucleotides matching TRBD2. Germline CDR1 is SEHNR and CDR2 is FQNEAQ (reference sequence). V lost 1 base, J lost 2 bases, and 3 bases stayed unmatched. The CDR3 extends over 15 amino acids. In nucleotides, the CDR3 is TGTGCCAGCAGCTTAGTTTTAGCGGGGCAAGAGACCCAGTACTTC. It specifies CASSLVLAGQETQYF.